This T cell receptor beta chain was sequenced for a study of CXCR3-negative and CXCR3-positive naive CD8 T cells. At the level of the study: About 140 million TRB reads were obtained in total, which works out to about 1.5 +/- 0.3 million per library.

This CDR3 spans 14 amino acids. Germline-derived CDR1 and CDR2 are LGHNA and YNFKEQ. The TRB libraries of cDNA were built by UMI-labeled 5' RACE. TCRdb re-called the 5' RACE reads, yielding one record per CDR3 amino acid sequence without DNA. The specimen's table records under 70,000 distinct CDR3 sequences. Whole-study findings and limits: Against CXCR3-negative naive cells, CXCR3-positive naive cells showed more hydrophobic TRB CDR3s. Unlike memory cells, which differed, naive CXCR3-negative and CXCR3-positive cells had similar TRBV-TRBJ usage. Comparison of naive subsets found surface CD5 to be comparable, and TCR strength was inferred on the basis of TRB CDR3 properties.

As for this clonotype: Its specificity is not known.

Sequenced sample: naive CXCR3+ CD8+ T cells from blood. Specified subset: CD45RO-CCR7+CD27+CD95- naive CD8+ T cells expressing CXCR3 (TNR3+). V gene TRBV4-2 combines with J gene TRBJ1-2; TCRdb gives TRBD1 as the D gene, but with no DNA this cannot be confirmed. The clonotype was recovered from a human donor in good health. Some clones in this sample may be carry-over from other donors' samples. CDR3 protein: CASSQDVGPFGYTF.